Listed here are 17 T cell receptor beta chains from one sample, sequenced in a study of T-cell memory formation after mild COVID-19 (dated by TCRdb to the early 2020s). Libraries came from 5' RACE. Instrument used: Illumina NovaSeq 6000. TCRdb reworked the public reads: Q25 trimming with fastp, MiXCR clone assembly, productive beta chains retained. Entries that share a CDR3 protein sequence are merged under the most common genes and DNA. The table for this sample lists approximately 250,000 distinct CDR3 sequences; 15% to 17% of them were counted only once. The ten most abundant clones make up 2.1% of the sample. The material sequenced was PBMCs or a T cell subset sorted from them (not recorded which). The receptors derive from an adult woman who had mild COVID-19 (a few samples of this study predate the infection). The sample titles of this study are shuffled in the database, so cell type and time point are left out; the donor was told from shared clones.

The chain couples TRBV5-1 to TRBJ1-2; D gene ambiguous. There are 14 residues in the CDR3. V lost 0 bases and J 7 bases, leaving 13 bases between the germline ends. In germline, CDR1 is SGHRS, CDR2 YFSETQ. This CDR3 is CASSLDSLNPGYTF. CDR3 sequence (DNA): TGCGCCAGCAGCTTGGATAGTTTAAACCCTGGCTACACCTTC.

V and J are TRBV20-1 and TRBJ1-1; no definite D call. V lost 3 bases to trimming and J lost 5 bases, with 16 bases between them. The CDR3 covers 14 residues. CDR1 is DFQATT, CDR2 SNEGSKA, per germline (reference sequence). CDR3 sequence reads: CSASSRSKRTEAFF. DNA of the CDR3: TGCAGTGCTAGTAGTCGCTCTAAAAGGACTGAAGCTTTCTTT.

This clonotype was counted many times. The chain carries TRBV29-1 and TRBJ2-5; maybe TRBD1 (5 bases). Germline CDR1 is SQVTM and CDR2 is ANQGSEA. This CDR3 has 16 residues. Trimming removed 6 bases at V and 5 bases at J, with 25 bases between. DNA of the CDR3: TGCAGCGTCGGTTCGACAGATCTATCGAGGTTGGAGACCCAGTACTTC. Translating it yields CSVGSTDLSRLETQYF. The whole variable domain, filled in from reference TRBV29-1 and TRBJ2-5, reads SAVISQKPSRDICQRGTSLTIQCQVDSQVTMMFWYRQQPGQSLTLIATANQGSEATYESGFVIDKFPISRPNLTFSTLTVSNMSPEDSSIYLCSVGSTDLSRLETQYFGPGTRLLVL.

This clonotype was recorded a few times. The chain has TRBV30 and TRBJ2-4; 7 bases are a match to TRBD1. V lost 3 bases, J lost 9 bases, and 5 bases stayed unmatched. The CDR3 contains 12 residues. Germline CDR1 reads GTSNPN; CDR2 reads SVGIG (reference sequence). CDR3 DNA sequence: TGTGCCTGGAGCGGGGACAGCAGCATTCAGTACTTC. It translates to CAWSGDSSIQYF. Full variable domain (remainder filled in from reference TRBV30 and TRBJ2-4): SQTIHQWPATLVQPVGSPLSLECTVEGTSNPNLYWYRQAAGRGLQLLFYSVGIGQISSEVPQNLSASRPQDRQFILSSKKLLLSDSGFYLCAWSGDSSIQYFGAGTRLSVL.

This clonotype was found many times. The CDR3 loop is CASSLGTGRYNEQFF. The CDR3, as DNA: TGCGCCAGCAGCTTAGGGACAGGGAGATACAATGAGCAGTTCTTC. The V gene is TRBV5-1, the J gene TRBJ2-1; 9 positions match TRBD1. The V gene's germline CDR1 is SGHRS and CDR2 YFSETQ. The CDR3 has 15 residues. Losses at the gene ends were 2 bases for V and 4 bases for J; bases not matched to a gene: 4.

The chain employs TRBV19 and TRBJ1-5; D remains unclear. From germline, CDR1 is LNHDA and CDR2 SQIVND (reference sequence). The V and J ends lost 8 bases and 2 bases respectively, with 10 bases between them. This CDR3 has 13 amino acids. The CDR3 nucleotides read TGTGCCAGTGGGGATTTAGGCAATCAGCCCCAGCATTTT. Translation gives CASGDLGNQPQHF.

This clonotype was observed a handful of times. V is TRBV15 and J is TRBJ1-1; 11 bases agree with TRBD1. Unmatched junction bases numbered 4, after V lost 6 bases and J lost 7 bases. The CDR3 has 13 amino acids. Per germline, CDR1 LNHNV and CDR2 YYDKDF (reference sequence). The CDR3 coding sequence is TGTGCCACCAGATCGGGGACAGGGGGTGAAGCTTTCTTT. It codes for CATRSGTGGEAFF.

This clonotype has more than one count but fewer than ten. The rearrangement joins TRBV29-1 to TRBJ2-1; possible D gene TRBD2, 5 bases. This CDR3 is 15 amino acids long. CDR1 is SQVTM and CDR2 is ANQGSEA in the germline V gene. V lost 4 bases and J lost 1, with 14 bases in between. The CDR3 sequence is CSVGEGMESYNEQFF. In nucleotides, the CDR3 is TGCAGCGTTGGTGAGGGAATGGAGTCCTACAATGAGCAGTTCTTC.

The sample holds a few counts of this clonotype. J is TRBJ2-7 and V is TRBV6-2 or TRBV6-3; tentative D call: TRBD2 (5 bases). Per germline, CDR1 MNHEY and CDR2 SVGEGT. V was cut by 2 bases and J by 0 bases, with 5 bases left in between. CDR3 size: 13 residues. CDR3 coding DNA: TGTGCCAGCAGTTACCGGGGCTCCTACGAGCAGTACTTC. Protein product: CASSYRGSYEQYF.

This clonotype was recorded a few times. The chain employs TRBV12-3 or TRBV12-4 and TRBJ1-2; D perhaps matches TRBD1 (5 bases). The CDR3 has 15 residues. V lost 7 bases to trimming and J lost 7 bases, with 22 bases between them. The CDR3 region is CASTIPGPISGGYTF. The CDR3 DNA reads TGTGCCAGCACCATCCCGGGGCCTATAAGCGGTGGCTACACCTTC.

This clonotype has more than one count but fewer than ten. The V call is TRBV7-9, the J call TRBJ1-1; the D is unclear. There are 12 residues in the CDR3. V was trimmed by 1 base and J by 7 bases, leaving 7 bases between them. Germline V lookup: CDR1 SEHNR, CDR2 FQNEAQ (reference sequence). CDR3 in amino acids: CASSLDRHEAFF. CDR3 sequence (DNA): TGTGCCAGCAGCTTAGATCGCCATGAAGCTTTCTTT.

This chain uses TRBV10-3 with TRBJ2-7, with D possibly TRBD2 on 5 matching bases. V dropped 7 bases and J dropped 7 bases, with 11 bases sitting between them. The CDR3 covers 11 residues. CDR1 ENHRY and CDR2 SYGVKD come from the germline V gene. This CDR3 is CAITRGGEQYF. The DNA of the CDR3 is TGTGCCATCACACGTGGAGGAGAGCAGTACTTC.

V is TRBV27 and J is TRBJ1-2; D is possibly TRBD1 (6 bases). This CDR3 comprises 17 residues. The V end was cut by 1 base, the J end by 4 bases, with 19 bases between. CDR1 and CDR2 (germline): MNHEY, SMNVEV (reference sequence). For the CDR3, the DNA is TGTGCCAGCAGTTTATTGGCGGTTGCAGGGGAACGCTATGGCTACACCTTC. Protein product: CASSLLAVAGERYGYTF.

The chain combines TRBV6-5 with TRBJ1-2; perhaps TRBD1 as D (6 bases). This CDR3 comprises 13 residues. The V end was cut by 6 bases, the J end by 2 bases, with 10 bases between. Looked up from germline, CDR1 is MNHEY and CDR2 is SVGAGI. The CDR3 sequence: CASSWDINYGYTF. CDR3 in DNA: TGTGCCAGCAGCTGGGACATCAACTATGGCTACACCTTC.

V gene TRBV6-5 combines with J gene TRBJ1-5; 10 nucleotides match TRBD1. Germline V lookup: CDR1 MNHEY, CDR2 SVGAGI. This CDR3 contains 15 residues. The V segment lost 11 bases and the J segment 6 bases; nucleotides outside the gene matches: 13. CDR3 protein: CASRGPGQGTQPQHF. The CDR3 nucleotides read TGTGCCTCCCGTGGGCCGGGACAGGGGACTCAGCCCCAGCATTTT.

The CDR3, as DNA: TGTGCCAGCAGCCAAGATAGCGGGGCCTACAATGAGCAGTTCTTC. This translates into CASSQDSGAYNEQFF. The gene calls are TRBV14 and TRBJ2-1; 8 nucleotides align to TRBD2. Germline V CDR1 and CDR2: SGHDN, FVKESK. The V and J ends lost 0 bases and 2 bases, in that order; junction bases with no gene match: 0. The CDR3 is 15 amino acids.

This chain connects TRBV2 to TRBJ1-5, with unresolved D. Germline-derived CDR1 and CDR2 are SNHLY and FYNNEI. V was pared by 4 bases and J by 5 bases, with 15 bases between. The CDR3 runs 15 residues. The CDR3 DNA is TGTGCCAGCAGTGGTGGGCCCGGGAGGGATCAGCCCCAGCATTTT. Amino acids: CASSGGPGRDQPQHF.